The entry below gives a single T cell receptor (beta chain) sequence along with its context. Antigen: not known. The data were obtained in a study of blood T cells in healthy people across ages. General study findings and limits: Any changes in expanded clonotypes were possibly confounded, as donor CMV status remained unknown. Per-million-T-cell TCR beta diversity fell roughly linearly with age. Relative to aged donors, long-lived donors carried more naive CD4+ cells and displayed higher diversity.

The CDR3 has 15 amino acids. Trimming took off 5 bases at V and 0 bases at J, with 14 bases between the two ends. Germline-derived CDR1 and CDR2 are MNHNS and SASEGT. It was with a sample-barcoded 5' primer and a J-beta primer mix that a second PCR of about 7 to 12 cycles was run. TCRdb reprocessed the 5' RACE reads via MiXCR and lists one record per CDR3 protein. The sample consists of 850,000 to 1,000,000 distinct CDR3 sequences, around 48% of them appearing once. Each sample had at least 7 million PBMCs isolated. Input material: blood. This sequence originates from a young man in good health. The chain uses TRBV6-1 and TRBJ2-7; no definite D call. Here the CDR3 DNA reads TGTGCCAGCAGTCCCCACGGTGAGGACTCCTACGAGCAGTACTTC. This encodes CASSPHGEDSYEQYF.